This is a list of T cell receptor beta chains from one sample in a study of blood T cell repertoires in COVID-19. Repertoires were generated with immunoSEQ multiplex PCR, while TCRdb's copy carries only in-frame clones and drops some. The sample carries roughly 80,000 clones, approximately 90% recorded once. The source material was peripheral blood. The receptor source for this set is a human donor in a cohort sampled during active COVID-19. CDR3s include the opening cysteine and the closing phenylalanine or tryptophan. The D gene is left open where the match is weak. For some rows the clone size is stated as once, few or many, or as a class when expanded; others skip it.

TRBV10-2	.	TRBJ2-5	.	CASRPSGFQETQYF	TGCGCCAGCAGACCGAGCGGCTTCCAAGAGACCCAGTACTTC
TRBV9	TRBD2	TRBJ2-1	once	CASSVDGGANEQFF	TGTGCCAGCAGCGTAGACGGGGGGGCCAATGAGCAGTTCTTC
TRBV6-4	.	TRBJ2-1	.	CASSDPLRNNEQFF	TGTGCCAGCAGTGACCCCCTGAGGAACAATGAGCAGTTCTTC
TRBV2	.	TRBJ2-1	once	CASNSGPGEQFF	TGTGCCAGTAATAGCGGACCCGGTGAGCAGTTCTTC
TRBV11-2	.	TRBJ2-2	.	CASSSVKTGELFF	TGTGCCAGCAGCTCAGTAAAAACCGGGGAGCTGTTTTTT
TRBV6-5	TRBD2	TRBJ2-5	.	CASSYGKRGQETQYF	TGTGCCAGCAGTTACGGGAAGCGGGGGCAAGAGACCCAGTACTTC
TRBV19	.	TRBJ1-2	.	CASRPLGGYGYTF	TGTGCCAGTAGACCTCTTGGAGGCTATGGCTACACCTTC
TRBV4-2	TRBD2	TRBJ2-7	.	CASSPVGRDYEQYF	TGTGCCAGCAGCCCCGTGGGGAGGGATTACGAGCAGTACTTC
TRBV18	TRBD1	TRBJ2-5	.	CASSPWTGGAETQYF	TGTGCCAGCTCCCCGTGGACAGGGGGCGCAGAGACCCAGTACTTC
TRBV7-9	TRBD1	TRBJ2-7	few	CASSSGTGGEQYF	TGTGCCAGCAGCTCCGGGACAGGCGGCGAGCAGTACTTC
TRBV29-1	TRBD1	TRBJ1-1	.	CSVRQGTVKTEAFF	TGCAGCGTCCGACAGGGTACGGTGAAGACTGAAGCTTTCTTT
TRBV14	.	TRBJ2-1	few	CASSQDYRNNEQFF	TGTGCCAGCAGCCAAGATTACAGAAACAATGAGCAGTTCTTC
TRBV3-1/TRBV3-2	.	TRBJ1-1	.	CASSQGQANTEAFF	TGTGCCAGCAGCCAGGGGCAGGCGAACACTGAAGCTTTCTTT
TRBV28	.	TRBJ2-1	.	CASSLGQARYNEQFF	TGTGCCAGCAGTTTAGGACAAGCAAGGTACAATGAGCAGTTCTTC
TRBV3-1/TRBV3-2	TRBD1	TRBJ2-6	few	CASSPRTGGSGANVLTF	TGTGCCAGCAGCCCCCGGACAGGGGGTTCTGGGGCCAACGTCCTGACTTTC
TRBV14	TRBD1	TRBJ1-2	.	CASSRKTDRGRNYGYTF	TGTGCCAGCAGCCGGAAAACGGACAGGGGGCGCAACTATGGCTACACCTTC
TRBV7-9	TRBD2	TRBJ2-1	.	CASSGTSGGSEQFF	TGTGCCAGCAGTGGGACTAGCGGGGGGTCCGAGCAGTTCTTC
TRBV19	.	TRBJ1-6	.	CATLDSLGTLHF	TGTGCCACCCTGGACAGTCTCGGAACCCTCCACTTT
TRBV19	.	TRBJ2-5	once	CASSPRSVLQETQYF	TGTGCCAGTAGCCCCAGGTCAGTGCTCCAAGAGACCCAGTACTTC
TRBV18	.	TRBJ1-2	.	CASSLETEIRGYTF	TGTGCCAGCTCACTTGAGACAGAGATTCGTGGCTACACCTTC
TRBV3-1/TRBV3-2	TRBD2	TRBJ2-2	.	CASIGGGAVSGELFF	TGTGCCAGCATTGGCGGGGGGGCCGTTTCCGGGGAGCTGTTTTTT
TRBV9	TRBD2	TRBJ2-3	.	CASSFRGLAESTDTQYF	TGTGCCAGCAGCTTCCGGGGACTAGCGGAAAGCACAGATACGCAGTATTTT
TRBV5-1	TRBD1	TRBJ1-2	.	CASSPVDRGYGYTF	TGCGCCAGCAGCCCAGTGGACAGGGGCTATGGCTACACCTTC
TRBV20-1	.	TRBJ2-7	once	CSAASGHEQYF	TGCAGTGCTGCCTCCGGTCACGAGCAGTACTTC
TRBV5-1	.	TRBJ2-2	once	CASSLGATGELFF	TGCGCCAGCAGCTTGGGAGCCACCGGGGAGCTGTTTTTT
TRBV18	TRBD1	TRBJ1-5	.	CASSPDRANNQPQHF	TGTGCCAGCTCACCCGACAGGGCGAACAATCAGCCCCAGCATTTT
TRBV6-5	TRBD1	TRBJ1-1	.	CASSPRDRGNTEAFF	TGTGCCAGCAGTCCCAGGGACAGGGGGAACACTGAAGCTTTCTTT
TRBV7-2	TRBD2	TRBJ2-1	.	CASSSPGTSGSREQFF	TGTGCCAGCAGCTCGCCCGGGACTAGCGGGAGTCGTGAGCAGTTCTTC
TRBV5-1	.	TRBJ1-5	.	CASSSGQLGQPQHF	TGCGCCAGCAGCTCCGGACAGCTAGGACAGCCCCAGCATTTT
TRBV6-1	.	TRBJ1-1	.	CASSDVGSVTEAFF	TGTGCCAGCAGTGATGTAGGGAGCGTCACTGAAGCTTTCTTT
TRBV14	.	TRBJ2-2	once	CASSRLGNTGELFF	TGTGCCAGCAGCCGCCTAGGGAACACCGGGGAGCTGTTTTTT
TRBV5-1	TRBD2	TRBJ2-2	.	CASSQTSGRALGTGELFF	TGCGCCAGCAGCCAGACTAGCGGGAGGGCCCTCGGCACCGGGGAGCTGTTTTTT
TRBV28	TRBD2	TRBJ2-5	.	CASSLEEAGGEETQYF	TGTGCCAGCAGCCTTGAGGAGGCGGGAGGAGAAGAGACCCAGTACTTC
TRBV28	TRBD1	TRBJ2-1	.	CASSKPTGGYNEQFF	TGTGCCAGCAGCAAGCCCACAGGGGGCTACAATGAGCAGTTCTTC